A single sample is the source of the 22 T cell receptor beta chains below, sequenced in a study of blood T cells in healthy people across ages. A sample-barcoded 5' primer and a J-beta primer mix were used in a second PCR of about 7 to 12 cycles. TCRdb redid the calling of the 5' RACE reads with MiXCR, one entry per CDR3 protein. The data contain 800,000 to 950,000 distinct CDR3 sequences, about 28% of them singletons. The sample was also reused in another study, on T cells of mothers and their children.

The material sequenced was blood. The receptors were gathered from a woman between 40 and 55 years old in good health.

This clonotype has more than one count but fewer than ten. The chain is built from TRBV11-2 and TRBJ1-1, with D perhaps TRBD1 (6 bases). This CDR3 spans 15 amino acids. From germline, CDR1 is SGHAT and CDR2 FQNNGV. V was cut by 5 bases and J by 1 base, with 14 bases left in between. CDR3 in DNA: TGTGCCAGCAGCCTTAGCGGGGGGGCGAACACTGAAGCTTTCTTT. This translates into CASSLSGGANTEAFF.

This clonotype was detected a few times. The rearrangement uses TRBV7-3 and TRBJ2-2, with D possibly called TRBD1 or TRBD2 (5 bases each). There are 14 residues in the CDR3. V was clipped by 6 bases and J by 2 bases, with 10 bases between them. In germline, CDR1 is SGHTA, CDR2 FQGTGA. The CDR3 bases are TGTGCCAGCAGGGATGGGGGTAACACCGGGGAGCTGTTTTTT. This translates into CASRDGGNTGELFF.

The chain joins TRBV9 to TRBJ2-6, with TRBD1 matching 8 bases. Germline lookup yields CDR1 SGDLS and CDR2 YYNGEE. The trim removed 4 bases at V and 6 bases at J, leaving 6 bases unmatched. This CDR3 is built from 15 residues. Here the CDR3 DNA reads TGTGCCAGCAGCCTCCGGACAGGGTCGGCCAACGTCCTGACTTTC. Encoded protein: CASSLRTGSANVLTF.

This clonotype was detected only a few times. The chain links TRBV4-1 to TRBJ1-5; D is undetermined. This CDR3 contains 14 residues. V lost 4 bases, J lost 3 bases, and 10 bases lay in between. Germline CDR1 reads MGHRA; CDR2 reads YSYEKL. The DNA of the CDR3 is TGCGCCAGCAGCCCCCGGACTGTCAATCAGCCCCAGCATTTT. It is translated as CASSPRTVNQPQHF.

The chain employs TRBV6-4 and TRBJ2-1, with 7 positions matching TRBD1. This CDR3 has 13 amino acids. Looked up from germline, CDR1 is MRHNA and CDR2 is SNTAGT. V lost 5 bases, J lost 7 bases, and 5 bases stayed unmatched. CDR3 loop: CASSTGQQNEQFF. The CDR3 DNA reads as TGTGCCAGCAGTACGGGACAGCAAAATGAGCAGTTCTTC.

V is TRBV20-1 and J is TRBJ1-1; 9 nucleotides align to TRBD1. The V gene's germline CDR1 is DFQATT and CDR2 SNEGSKA (reference sequence). CDR3 length: 17 residues. J lost 3 bases, V lost 3 bases, and 14 bases had no gene match. Here the CDR3 reads CSARSRDRDFPHTEAFF. In nucleotides, the CDR3 is TGCAGTGCTAGGAGTCGGGACAGGGATTTCCCCCACACTGAAGCTTTCTTT.

This clonotype was detected many times. The rearrangement uses TRBV6-5 and TRBJ2-7, with a tentative D call TRBD2 (5 bases). Per germline, CDR1 MNHEY and CDR2 SVGAGI. This CDR3 spans 17 amino acids. V lost 0 bases, J lost 7 bases, and 22 bases lay in between. This chain's CDR3 is CASSYSITLRTPWEQYF. In DNA form, the CDR3 reads TGTGCCAGCAGTTACTCGATAACTCTCAGGACTCCTTGGGAGCAGTACTTC.

The chain uses TRBV7-9 and TRBJ1-1, with TRBD1 matching 7 bases. CDR3 length: 19 amino acids. The V gene end was trimmed by 5 bases and the J gene end by 2 bases; junction bases not matched to a gene: 20. The germline V gene encodes CDR1 SEHNR and CDR2 FQNEAQ (reference sequence). CDR3 bases: TGTGCCAGCAGCCATCCCATAGAAGCCAACAGGGGAGGCAACACTGAAGCTTTCTTT. This sequence encodes CASSHPIEANRGGNTEAFF.

Of note for this clonotype: A much larger clone sits a single nucleotide away, making a read error possible. The chain employs TRBV2 and TRBJ2-5; D not resolved. The CDR3 totals 14 residues. Germline CDR1 SNHLY, CDR2 FYNNEI. The V gene lost 1 base and the J gene lost 11 bases, with 17 bases spanning the gap. The CDR3 sequence: CASSEVGVNDGQYF. The CDR3 DNA reads as TGTGCCAGCAGTGAAGTTGGGGTCAATGACGGGCAGTACTTC.

CDR3 protein: CASSQDRGGWNKQFF. In DNA form, the CDR3 reads TGCGCCAGCAGCCAAGATCGCGGGGGGTGGAATAAGCAGTTCTTC. The chain is built from TRBV4-3 and TRBJ2-1; TRBD2 aligns across 8 bases. J lost 11 bases, V lost 0 bases, and 9 bases had no gene match. Looked up from germline, CDR1 is LGHNA and CDR2 is YSLEER. The CDR3 spans 15 residues.

There are many counts of this clonotype. V is TRBV7-3 and J is TRBJ2-5, with a possible D match to TRBD2 (7 bases). Per germline, CDR1 SGHTA and CDR2 FQGTGA. CDR3 size: 15 residues. Trimming shortened V by 4 bases and J by 4 bases, and 16 bases separated the two germline ends. In DNA, the CDR3 is TGTGCCAGCAGCTCAGTGGGGGGGCCTTCAGAGACCCAGTACTTC. This encodes CASSSVGGPSETQYF.

In its sample, this clonotype was seen a few times. J is TRBJ1-2 and V is TRBV7-2; possible D gene TRBD1, 5 bases. From germline, CDR1 is SGHTA and CDR2 FQGNSA. This CDR3 has 15 amino acids. With 9 bases removed from V and 1 base from J, the gap between germline ends came to 18 bases. CDR3 DNA sequence: TGTGCCAGTCGTCAGGGACCTTCCCTTAACTATGGCTACACCTTC. The encoded protein is CASRQGPSLNYGYTF.

This clonotype was observed a handful of times. This chain joins TRBV20-1 and TRBJ2-1; 8 bases are a match to TRBD2. The V gene's germline CDR1 is DFQATT and CDR2 SNEGSKA (reference sequence). The CDR3 is 17 amino acids. The trim removed 0 bases at V and 10 bases at J, leaving 17 bases unmatched. CDR3: CSARDSGGERGRREQFF. CDR3 bases: TGCAGTGCTAGAGATTCGGGCGGGGAGCGGGGGCGACGAGAGCAGTTCTTC.

The chain links TRBV7-7 to TRBJ2-6; no reliable D call. Germline V gene sequence: CDR1 SSHAT, CDR2 FNYEAQ (reference sequence). The CDR3 spans 14 residues. Here the CDR3 reads CAGSPMNGANVLTF. CDR3 nucleotide sequence: TGTGCTGGCAGCCCTATGAATGGGGCCAACGTCCTGACTTTC.

V gene TRBV5-5 combines with J gene TRBJ1-4; no firm D call. Germline CDR1 SGHKS, CDR2 YYEKEE (reference sequence). With 0 bases removed from V and 8 bases from J, the gap between germline ends came to 8 bases. The CDR3 is made up of 13 amino acids. The CDR3 DNA reads as TGTGCCAGCAGCTTGGTGGCTATCGAAAAACTGTTTTTT. Translation: CASSLVAIEKLFF. The variable domain in full, completed from reference TRBV5-5 and TRBJ1-4, reads DAGVTQSPTHLIKTRGQQVTLRCSPISGHKSVSWYQQVLGQGPQFIFQYYEKEERGRGNFPDRFSARQFPNYSSELNVNALLLGDSALYLCASSLVAIEKLFFGSGTQLSVL.

This clonotype was found a few times. The CDR3 region has the DNA TGCGCCAGCAGCTTGGCCGTGTATAACACAGATACGCAGTATTTT. Translating gives CASSLAVYNTDTQYF. The rearrangement uses TRBV5-1 and TRBJ2-3; D unclear. From germline, CDR1 is SGHRS and CDR2 YFSETQ. V lost 0 bases and J lost 2, with 10 bases in between. The CDR3 consists of 15 residues.

This clonotype was seen repeatedly, ten times or more. This chain connects TRBV7-9 to TRBJ2-7; D tentatively fits TRBD1 or TRBD2 (5 bases each). The CDR3 extends over 15 amino acids. Trimming shortened V by 4 bases and J by 4 bases, and 17 bases separated the two germline ends. Per germline, CDR1 SEHNR and CDR2 FQNEAQ (reference sequence). This CDR3 is CASSSTMGVYYEQYF. The CDR3 region has the DNA TGTGCCAGCAGCTCCACAATGGGGGTGTATTACGAGCAGTACTTC.

The chain combines TRBV4-2 with TRBJ2-2, with 9 nucleotides matching TRBD2. The CDR3 has 19 residues. The V and J ends lost 2 bases and 0 bases, in that order; junction bases with no gene match: 10. CDR1 and CDR2 (germline): LGHNA, YNFKEQ. The CDR3, as DNA: TGTGCCAGCAGCCAACACCTCTTCCCTAGCGGGGCGAACACCGGGGAGCTGTTTTTT. Its protein is CASSQHLFPSGANTGELFF.

The chain combines TRBV3-1 with TRBJ2-5, with D perhaps matching TRBD1 (5 bases). Germline V lookup: CDR1 LGHDT, CDR2 YNNKEL (reference sequence). CDR3 length: 16 amino acids. V lost 0 bases, J lost 2 bases, and 13 bases lay in between. In nucleotides, the CDR3 is TGTGCCAGCAGCCAAGATTGGTCGGCAGGGCAAGAGACCCAGTACTTC. Residues: CASSQDWSAGQETQYF.

V is TRBV20-1 and J is TRBJ2-5; TRBD1 matches 10 bases. The germline CDR1 and CDR2 sequences are DFQATT and SNEGSKA (reference sequence). V shed 5 bases and J 7 bases; nucleotides not matched to a gene: 19. This CDR3 comprises 17 residues. The CDR3 nucleotides are TGCAGTGCTTCTAGTCACTTCGGGGACAGGGGTTACGCGACCCAGTACTTC. Its protein product is CSASSHFGDRGYATQYF.

The gene calls are TRBV20-1 and TRBJ2-7; D is unclear. Germline assignment: CDR1 DFQATT and CDR2 SNEGSKA (reference sequence). The CDR3 contains 16 residues. Trimming removed 0 bases from V and 4 bases from J, with 19 bases in between. The DNA for the CDR3 is TGCAGTGCTAGAGATAGTGGCAGGCCAGTGGGGTACGAGCAGTACTTC. It translates to CSARDSGRPVGYEQYF.

This clonotype occurred many times. The V and J genes are TRBV7-2 and TRBJ1-6; no firm D call. CDR1 is SGHTA and CDR2 is FQGNSA in the germline V gene. The CDR3 extends over 15 amino acids. Trimming stripped 5 bases from V and 5 bases from J, with 13 bases between. CDR3 sequence: CASSLRLRNNSPLHF. Here the CDR3 DNA reads TGTGCCAGCAGCCTACGACTGCGCAATAATTCACCCCTCCACTTT.